Following are 4 T cell receptor beta chains from one sample sequenced in a study of a mutant IDH1 vaccine in newly diagnosed glioma. Repertoires were generated with immunoSEQ multiplex PCR, while TCRdb's copy carries only in-frame clones and drops some. The table shows over 55,000 clones, with 80% to 85% occurring only once. These receptors lack a known antigen. The time point here: week 23, last vaccination. Topical imiquimod accompanied each vaccine dose, which consisted of 300 ug of mutant IDH1 20-mer peptide. The source was PBMCs, collected from a glioma patient whose treatment included an IDH1 peptide vaccine. These receptor sequences come from a woman between 35 and 50 years old with glioma. Some clones in this sample may be carry-over from other donors' samples.

The chain carries TRBV19 and TRBJ2-5; D uncertain. V dropped 4 bases and J dropped 5 bases, with 5 bases sitting between them. From germline, CDR1 is LNHDA and CDR2 SQIVND (reference sequence). The CDR3 consists of 11 residues. The DNA for the CDR3 is TGTGCCAGTAGTAACGGCGAGACCCAGTACTTC. Its translation: CASSNGETQYF.

The rearrangement links TRBV29-1 to TRBJ2-5; 7 bases match TRBD2. The V gene end was trimmed by 3 bases and the J gene end by 5 bases; junction bases not matched to a gene: 6. The CDR3 sequence is 13 residues long. Germline loops: CDR1 SQVTM, CDR2 ANQGSEA. The CDR3 loop reads CSVETGLGETQYF. The CDR3 DNA reads TGCAGCGTTGAGACTGGACTAGGGGAGACCCAGTACTTC.

This chain joins TRBV2 and TRBJ1-5, with D possibly being TRBD1 (6 bases). The CDR3 loop spans 14 amino acids. V shed 3 bases and J shed 3 bases, with 9 bases lying between them. Germline assignment: CDR1 SNHLY and CDR2 FYNNEI. CDR3 region: CASSDRTVNQPQHF. CDR3 DNA: TGTGCCAGCAGTGATAGGACAGTCAATCAGCCCCAGCATTTT. Looking up the rest from reference TRBV2 and TRBJ1-5 gives the full variable domain: EPEVTQTPSHQVTQMGQEVILRCVPISNHLYFYWYRQILGQKVEFLVSFYNNEISEKSEIFDDQFSVERPDGSNFTLKIRSTKLEDSAMYFCASSDRTVNQPQHFGDGTRLSIL.

The chain joins TRBV5-4 to TRBJ2-3; 11 nucleotides match TRBD2. This CDR3 comprises 17 residues. Germline trimming cut 0 bases from V and 4 bases from J; bases unmatched to any gene: 7. The germline CDR1 and CDR2 sequences are SGHNT and YYREEE (reference sequence). This chain's CDR3 is CASSLEPGLAGADTQYF. CDR3 coding DNA: TGTGCCAGCAGCTTGGAACCAGGACTAGCGGGTGCAGATACGCAGTATTTT.